The entry that follows covers one TCR beta chain sequence. Which antigen it targets is not known. No much larger clonotype is one base removed from it; base qualities were not supplied. At one collaborating source in Seattle, patients were enrolled during active infection and were followed longitudinally through the course of disease. Collaborating institutions collected whole blood in K2EDTA tubes following their own protocols. For TCRbeta analysis, collaborator samples were shipped as frozen whole blood, as isolated PBMCs, or as DNA extracted from either sample type. TCRbeta CDR3 regions were amplified from genomic DNA by means of the immunoSEQ Assay, a bias-controlled multiplex PCR. Under the source paper's analysis protocol: Nucleated cell counts per sample were estimated from amplification of reference gene primers within the assay. To quantify the absolute abundance of each unique TCRbeta CDR3 rearrangement, sequence reads were collapsed and filtered. Productive Simpson clonality was computed per sample as the square root of Simpson's diversity index over productive rearrangements. TCRdb provides this immuneACCESS table in a form limited to in-frame rearrangements. Some clones are lacking; in checked studies, under half of them reflect an unresolved V gene, and why the rest are absent is not known. The V and J calls and clone size come from that table; D and trimming were worked out from the DNA. The sample yields around 170,000 clones; roughly 80% were counted once. 6% to 8% of the sample is taken by the ten largest.

This specimen belongs to a study of blood T cell repertoires in COVID-19 (dated by TCRdb to 2020 to 2021). Regarding the research as a whole: Collaborator samples came from the United States, Italy and Spain and covered acute and convalescent phases of COVID-19. The repertoires were released in a freely available public database meant as a resource for research on the immune response to SARS-CoV-2. The samples were drawn from two sources: the first 160 participants of the ongoing ImmuneRACE study, and some 1,300 subjects contributed by 6 global collaborators. The prospective study material was composed of cDNA or gDNA derived from T cells, B-cell-depleted T cells, or PBMCs. Where available, HLA class I and class II types were obtained from metadata supplied by the sample provider rather than from assay-based typing. The dataset comprised deeply sampled blood TCRbeta repertoires from subjects exposed to, actively infected with, or recovered from COVID-19. The sample metadata nearly always contained a de-identified subject ID, COVID-19 status, age in years and sex. What the research found in general, with its limitations: The quantity of clinical and demographic metadata differed by source and by participant and was supplied without curation.

Trimming removed 4 bases from V and 2 bases from J, leaving 15 bases between the germline ends. The CDR3, from cysteine to phenylalanine, totals 16 residues. The DNA shown is the 48-base CDR3, in frame from base 1. CDR1 and CDR2 are read off the germline V gene (reference sequence) as MNHEY and SMNVEV. This sequence uses TRBV27 and TRBJ2-1, and possibly TRBD2, on 6 matching bases. The sample consisted of peripheral blood. The receptor comes from a woman aged 70-85 years with COVID-19, enrolled during active disease. The CDR3 is CASSYLANPPYNEQFF. In nucleotide form, the sequence is TGTGCCAGCAGTTATCTAGCGAATCCTCCCTACAATGAGCAGTTCTTC.